This TCR beta chain was obtained from a study of control samples from healthy donors and cancer patients. Sequencing used immunoSEQ multiplex PCR; TCRdb keeps in-frame clones, though not all of them. The sample has approximately 76,000 clones; roughly 88% are singletons. After removal of 6 bases from V and 0 bases from J, the junction contained 8 bases not matched to a gene. This CDR3 is built from 16 residues. Germline V gives CDR1 MNHEY, CDR2 SMNVEV (reference sequence). This chain joins TRBV27 and TRBJ2-1; 7 bases align to TRBD1. This sequence was found in a man aged 55-75 years with head and neck cancer. Sequences were obtained from PBMCs. The CDR3 sequence is CASRPTGITSYNEQFF. The CDR3 DNA reads as TGTGCCAGCAGACCGACAGGGATTACCTCCTACAATGAGCAGTTCTTC.